Below are 24 T cell receptor beta chains sequenced from a single sample in a study of response to subunit inactivated influenza vaccine. TCRdb re-derived calls from the RT-PCR reads in MiXCR, one entry per CDR3 protein. The sample carries 170,000 or so distinct CDR3 sequences, around 11% recorded once. The sample was CD8+ T cells sorted from PBMCs, taken roughly 24 months after vaccination. The receptors were sampled from a man aged 50-75 years who received an inactivated influenza vaccine.

This clonotype was seen a few times. The chain recombines TRBV4-1 with TRBJ2-2; possibly TRBD1 or TRBD2 for D (6 bases each). Germline CDR1 reads MGHRA; CDR2 reads YSYEKL. Trimming left V 0 bases short and J 5 bases short, with 16 bases between. This CDR3 region has 17 residues. The CDR3 sequence: CASSQDRYGGGTGELFF. CDR3 in DNA: TGCGCCAGCAGCCAAGATCGGTACGGGGGCGGGACCGGGGAGCTGTTTTTT.

This clonotype was observed at least ten times. This chain joins TRBV20-1 and TRBJ2-3; D perhaps matches TRBD2 (6 bases). V was cut by 5 bases and J by 2 bases, with 17 bases left in between. CDR1 and CDR2 from the germline V gene are DFQATT and SNEGSKA (reference sequence). The CDR3 covers 15 residues. The DNA of the CDR3 is TGCAGTGCTGCCACCTTAGCGGAGTACACAGATACGCAGTATTTT. Its protein is CSAATLAEYTDTQYF.

This clonotype was seen a few times. The V gene is TRBV5-1, the J gene TRBJ1-1, with TRBD1 matching 7 bases. This CDR3 has 17 residues. Losses at the gene ends were 3 bases for V and 0 bases for J; bases not matched to a gene: 11. Germline CDR1 reads SGHRS; CDR2 reads YFSETQ. In nucleotides, the CDR3 is TGCGCCAGCAGCTGGGGGACAGAGAGGCCCTTGAACACTGAAGCTTTCTTT. Protein: CASSWGTERPLNTEAFF.

As concerns this clonotype: Being one base from a much bigger clone, this may be a read error. J is TRBJ2-1 and V is TRBV20-1, with D possibly matching TRBD2 (7 bases). Germline V gene lookup returns CDR1 DFQATT and CDR2 SNEGSKA (reference sequence). The CDR3 has 14 residues. The CDR3 reads CSAFAGAPYNERFF. Written as DNA, the CDR3 is TGCAGTGCTTTCGCGGGGGCCCCCTACAATGAGCGGTTCTTC.

V usage is TRBV28 and J usage is TRBJ2-2; 11 positions agree with TRBD2. The germline CDR1 and CDR2 sequences are MDHEN and SYDVKM. The V and J ends lost 3 bases and 6 bases, in that order; junction bases with no gene match: 9. This CDR3 comprises 17 residues. This chain's CDR3 is CASSFPRLAGRAGELFF. In DNA, the CDR3 is TGTGCCAGCAGTTTTCCCAGACTAGCGGGAAGGGCCGGGGAGCTGTTTTTT.

The chain combines TRBV5-5 with TRBJ2-5, with D possibly TRBD2 on 7 matching bases. CDR1 SGHKS and CDR2 YYEKEE come from the germline V gene (reference sequence). The CDR3 totals 16 residues. Trimming took 0 bases from V and 5 from J, leaving 17 bases between them. The CDR3 protein is CASSLGAGAVAETQYF. The CDR3 coding sequence is TGTGCCAGCAGCTTGGGTGCGGGGGCGGTTGCGGAGACCCAGTACTTC.

This clonotype was found a few times. The gene calls are TRBV5-1 and TRBJ2-1; no definite D call. Trimming took off 7 bases at V and 6 bases at J, with 11 bases between the two ends. The length of the CDR3 is 12 residues. Looked up from germline, CDR1 is SGHRS and CDR2 is YFSETQ. DNA for the CDR3: TGCGCCAGCCGCGGTTTGGGCAATGAGCAGTTCTTC. It is translated as CASRGLGNEQFF.

The gene calls are TRBV27 and TRBJ2-7; D gene uncertain. CDR1 and CDR2 (germline): MNHEY, SMNVEV (reference sequence). Trimming removed 5 bases at V and 2 bases at J, with 13 bases between. The CDR3 is 14 residues long. For the CDR3, the DNA is TGTGCCAGCAGTGAAGACCTCTGGGCCTACGAGCAGTACTTC. It translates to CASSEDLWAYEQYF.

The chain links TRBV6-5 to TRBJ2-7, with D perhaps matching TRBD2 (5 bases). The germline V gene has CDR1 MNHEY and CDR2 SVGAGI. The CDR3 loop spans 13 amino acids. V was clipped by 3 bases and J by 5 bases, with 11 bases between them. As DNA, the CDR3 is TGTGCCAGCAGTTATGGAACCGGGGACGAGCAGTACTTC. Encoded protein: CASSYGTGDEQYF.

In this sample, this clonotype turned up many times. This chain connects TRBV20-1 to TRBJ1-6, with D possibly matching TRBD1 (5 bases). The CDR3 extends over 15 amino acids. CDR1 and CDR2 (germline): DFQATT, SNEGSKA (reference sequence). Trimming took 6 bases from V and 6 from J, leaving 18 bases between them. The CDR3 nucleotides read TGCAGTGCCAAACCACTGGGGGAGACTAATTCACCCCTCCACTTT. Translated, it gives CSAKPLGETNSPLHF.

This clonotype occurred a few times. V usage is TRBV20-1 and J usage is TRBJ2-1; no clear D gene. V lost 0 bases, J lost 6 bases, and 6 bases lay in between. The germline V gene has CDR1 DFQATT and CDR2 SNEGSKA (reference sequence). This CDR3 region has 12 residues. The CDR3 region is CSARESSNEQFF. The CDR3 coding sequence is TGCAGTGCTAGAGAGTCTAGCAATGAGCAGTTCTTC.

Only a few counts were recorded for this clonotype. The chain recombines TRBV25-1 with TRBJ2-1, with 11 positions matching TRBD2. The CDR3 sequence is 21 residues long. Germline loops: CDR1 MGHDK, CDR2 SYGVNS. Trimming removed 1 base from V and 2 bases from J; junction bases left unmatched: 16. The CDR3 loop reads CASSESPLAGGLGSAYNEQFF. The CDR3 DNA follows: TGTGCCAGCAGTGAATCACCGCTAGCGGGAGGCCTCGGGAGCGCCTACAATGAGCAGTTCTTC.

This clonotype was recorded many times. The chain couples TRBV12-3 or TRBV12-4 to TRBJ2-7; 9 bases are shared with TRBD1. There are 15 residues in the CDR3. Germline trimming cut 4 bases from V and 4 bases from J; bases unmatched to any gene: 8. As DNA, the CDR3 is TGTGCCAGCAGTTCCGCGGGACAGGGATCGTACGAGCAGTACTTC. This encodes CASSSAGQGSYEQYF.

A word on this clonotype: A much larger clone differs from this one at a single base, so this may be a read error. The chain carries TRBV20-1 and TRBJ2-1; TRBD2 aligns across 10 bases. The CDR3 contains 16 residues. Germline V gives CDR1 DFQATT, CDR2 SNEGSKA (reference sequence). The CDR3 region is CSSRDGGAGGNNEQFF. The CDR3 nucleotides are TGCAGTTCTAGAGATGGTGGAGCGGGAGGGAACAATGAGCAGTTCTTC.

This clonotype occurred many times. Written as DNA, the CDR3 is TGTGCCAGCACCTTTCTCCTGGCCGAGGAGCAGTTCTTC. Translating it yields CASTFLLAEEQFF. The chain carries TRBV12-3 or TRBV12-4 and TRBJ2-1, with D unresolved. The CDR3 is made up of 13 amino acids. V was shortened by 7 bases and J by 10 bases, with 17 bases between the two germline ends.

This clonotype was recorded a few times. The chain has TRBV3-1 and TRBJ2-7; D remains unclear. V lost 2 bases and J lost 2, with 7 bases in between. The CDR3 contains 13 residues. Germline lookup yields CDR1 LGHDT and CDR2 YNNKEL (reference sequence). DNA of the CDR3: TGTGCCAGCAGCCAACGACGGACCTACGAGCAGTACTTC. It is translated as CASSQRRTYEQYF.

This clonotype was counted between two and nine times. V usage is TRBV2 and J usage is TRBJ2-1; TRBD2 matches at 9 bases. Germline trimming cut 3 bases from V and 0 bases from J; bases unmatched to any gene: 6. This CDR3 region has 17 residues. From germline, CDR1 is SNHLY and CDR2 FYNNEI. CDR3 nucleotide sequence: TGTGCCAGCAGTGACCATAGCGGGGGTAGCTCCTACAATGAGCAGTTCTTC. Its protein product is CASSDHSGGSSYNEQFF.

This chain joins TRBV6-2 or TRBV6-3 and TRBJ2-7; 7 bases fit TRBD1. Germline V gene lookup returns CDR1 MNHEY and CDR2 SVGEGT. Trimming cost V 1 base and J 4 bases; bases outside gene matches: 4. The CDR3 length is 14 residues. The CDR3 is CASSYYGTEYEQYF. CDR3 sequence (DNA): TGTGCCAGCAGTTACTACGGGACAGAATACGAGCAGTACTTC.

This clonotype has just a few counts. Written as DNA, the CDR3 is TGCGCCAGCAGCCAAGAATTAACAGGGGGCGGCCGAGAGACCCAGTACTTC. It encodes CASSQELTGGGRETQYF. This chain links TRBV4-3 with TRBJ2-5, with 9 bases aligning to TRBD1. V dropped 0 bases and J dropped 4; count of bases not matched to a gene: 9. CDR1 and CDR2 (germline): LGHNA, YSLEER. This CDR3 is built from 17 residues.

Here the CDR3 reads CATSDKDVRNQPQHF. For the CDR3, the DNA is TGTGCCACCAGTGATAAAGACGTACGCAATCAGCCCCAGCATTTT. The V and J genes are TRBV24-1 and TRBJ1-5; no definite D call. This CDR3 is 15 amino acids long. CDR1 is KGHDR and CDR2 is SFDVKD in the germline V gene. V shed 3 bases and J shed 2 bases, with 10 bases lying between them.

This chain connects TRBV15 to TRBJ2-2; D is uncertain. Trimming removed 5 bases from V and 1 base from J, with 14 bases in between. CDR1 and CDR2 from the germline V gene are LNHNV and YYDKDF (reference sequence). The length of the CDR3 is 16 residues. The CDR3 is CATSLDVTGNTGELFF. DNA for the CDR3: TGTGCCACCAGCCTAGACGTGACGGGGAACACCGGGGAGCTGTTTTTT.

The rearrangement uses TRBV19 and TRBJ2-1; the D gene is possibly TRBD1 (5 bases). Germline values: CDR1 LNHDA, CDR2 SQIVND (reference sequence). The length of the CDR3 is 15 residues. Trimming took 5 bases from V and 3 from J, leaving 14 bases between them. The CDR3 DNA reads as TGTGCCAGTAGTGTCGGGTGGGGCAACTACAATGAGCAGTTCTTC. This codes for CASSVGWGNYNEQFF.

This clonotype appeared a few times. The J gene is TRBJ1-2, the V gene TRBV7-9; tentative D call: TRBD1 (6 bases). Trimming took 8 bases from V and 8 from J, leaving 9 bases between them. Germline lookup yields CDR1 SEHNR and CDR2 FQNEAQ (reference sequence). The CDR3 extends over 10 amino acids. The CDR3 is CASEGGGYTF. DNA of the CDR3: TGTGCCAGCGAGGGGGGCGGCTACACCTTC.

This clonotype has just a few counts. This sequence joins TRBV11-2 and TRBJ2-2; TRBD2 matches at 8 bases. The junction had 8 bases not matched to a gene; V was cut back by 4 bases and J by 4 bases. This CDR3 is 16 amino acids long. Per the germline V gene, CDR1 is SGHAT and CDR2 is FQNNGV. CDR3 DNA: TGTGCCAGCAGCTACGGGAGGGGGATCTTCACCGGGGAGCTGTTTTTT. This encodes CASSYGRGIFTGELFF.